Below, 30 T cell receptor beta chains from the same sample are listed, as sequenced in a study of OX40 agonist ivuxolimab in advanced cancers. TCRdb's table, derived via immunoSEQ multiplex PCR, lists solely in-frame clones and lacks some. The sample records more than 50,000 clones, about 90% being singletons. The material was CD4+ or CD8+ T cells sorted from blood, obtained in a trial of the OX40 agonist ivuxolimab. Receptors were obtained from an adult with an advanced solid tumor such as melanoma, head and neck, liver or kidney cancer.

The V and J genes are TRBV19 and TRBJ2-7; 9 bases align to TRBD1. Per germline, CDR1 LNHDA and CDR2 SQIVND (reference sequence). V gave up 5 bases and J gave up 2 bases; unmatched junction bases: 1. This CDR3 is built from 13 residues. The chain's CDR3 is CASSRDRAYEQYF. CDR3 in DNA: TGTGCCAGTAGTCGGGACAGGGCCTACGAGCAGTACTTC.

The genes are TRBV28 and TRBJ2-1; D is uncertain. This CDR3 region has 15 residues. Trimming stripped 6 bases from V and 3 bases from J, with 15 bases between. Per the germline V gene, CDR1 is MDHEN and CDR2 is SYDVKM. The CDR3 spells CASSPFGVNYNEQFF. CDR3 DNA: TGTGCCAGCAGCCCATTCGGCGTTAACTACAATGAGCAGTTCTTC.

The sample holds a few counts of this clone. The chain combines TRBV5-1 with TRBJ2-3, with a weak D call TRBD2 (5 bases). V lost 5 bases to trimming and J lost 5 bases, with 12 bases between them. Germline CDR1 SGHRS, CDR2 YFSETQ. CDR3 length: 13 amino acids. The CDR3: CASSSLAEDTQYF. CDR3 nucleotide sequence: TGCGCCAGCAGTTCCCTAGCAGAAGATACGCAGTATTTT.

The chain links TRBV5-1 to TRBJ2-1, with TRBD1 matching over 7 bases. Germline CDR1 SGHRS, CDR2 YFSETQ. This CDR3 is built from 14 residues. Losses at the gene ends were 4 bases for V and 6 bases for J; bases not matched to a gene: 7. The CDR3 spells CASSVTGTVNEQFF. CDR3 nucleotides: TGCGCCAGCAGCGTAACCGGGACAGTCAATGAGCAGTTCTTC.

The chain couples TRBV10-3 to TRBJ2-1, with D unresolved. This CDR3 is 12 amino acids long. Germline V gene lookup returns CDR1 ENHRY and CDR2 SYGVKD. V lost 6 bases and J 9 bases, leaving 12 bases between the germline ends. CDR3 residues: CAISLVNSEQFF. CDR3 bases: TGTGCCATCAGCCTGGTTAATAGTGAGCAGTTCTTC.

The DNA of the CDR3 is TGTGCCAGCACCGACGACCGGGTCGGTGAGCAGTTCTTC. It encodes CASTDDRVGEQFF. The V gene is TRBV11-3, the J gene TRBJ2-1; D remains ambiguous. This CDR3 has 13 residues. Trimming took off 7 bases at V and 9 bases at J, with 16 bases between the two ends. CDR1 SGHNT and CDR2 YENEEA come from the germline V gene. The whole variable domain, filled in from reference TRBV11-3 and TRBJ2-1, reads EAGVVQSPRYKIIEKKQPVAFWCNPISGHNTLYWYLQNLGQGPELLIRYENEEAVDDSQLPKDRFSAERLKGVDSTLKIQPAELGDSAVYLCASTDDRVGEQFFGPGTRLTVL.

The chain uses TRBV6-6 and TRBJ2-3; 9 bases map to TRBD1. Losses at the gene ends were 6 bases for V and 2 bases for J; bases not matched to a gene: 9. Germline lookup yields CDR1 MNHNY and CDR2 SVGAGI (reference sequence). This CDR3 is 16 amino acids long. The CDR3 loop is CASRPPGTGTTDTQYF. The CDR3 nucleotides read TGTGCCAGCAGGCCCCCCGGGACAGGGACCACAGATACGCAGTATTTT.

Here the CDR3 reads CASRWTGGGYEQYF. CDR3 nucleotide sequence: TGTGCCAGCAGATGGACAGGGGGGGGCTACGAGCAGTACTTC. V usage is TRBV28 and J usage is TRBJ2-7; TRBD1 agrees at 10 bases. With V trimmed by 6 bases and J by 3 bases, 5 bases remained unmatched. In germline, CDR1 is MDHEN, CDR2 SYDVKM. The CDR3 covers 14 residues.

This clone was counted a single time. The chain recombines TRBV4-3 with TRBJ2-1; no reliable D call. The CDR3 spans 15 residues. Germline loops: CDR1 LGHNA, CDR2 YSLEER. The V gene lost 6 bases and the J gene lost 0 bases, with 12 bases spanning the gap. CDR3 sequence: CASRLNRNSYNEQFF. The CDR3 region has the DNA TGCGCCAGCAGACTCAACAGAAACTCCTACAATGAGCAGTTCTTC.

This chain uses TRBV28 with TRBJ2-7, with D perhaps being TRBD1 or TRBD2 (5 bases each). The CDR3 is made up of 11 amino acids. The germline V gene encodes CDR1 MDHEN and CDR2 SYDVKM. V was shortened by 8 bases and J by 3 bases, with 8 bases between the two germline ends. The chain's CDR3 is CASWGNYEQYF. The CDR3, as DNA: TGTGCCAGCTGGGGGAACTACGAGCAGTACTTC.

V and J are TRBV7-2 and TRBJ1-1; TRBD1 aligns across 8 bases. The germline V gene encodes CDR1 SGHTA and CDR2 FQGNSA. The CDR3 is 16 residues long. Trimming took 1 base from V and 3 from J; bases not matched to a gene: 7. The CDR3 is CASSLVWDRWDTEAFF. The CDR3 DNA sequence: TGTGCCAGCAGCTTAGTGTGGGACAGGTGGGACACTGAAGCTTTCTTT.

The chain links TRBV28 to TRBJ2-1; D call uncertain. The V end lost 1 base, the J end lost 0 bases, and 7 bases lay between the germline ends. Germline V lookup: CDR1 MDHEN, CDR2 SYDVKM. CDR3 size: 15 residues. This chain's CDR3 is CASSLFSSSYNEQFF. CDR3 nucleotide sequence: TGTGCCAGCAGTTTATTCTCTAGCTCCTACAATGAGCAGTTCTTC.

The chain recombines TRBV6-5 with TRBJ2-7; 8 bases match TRBD2. This CDR3 is 15 amino acids long. The trim removed 0 bases at V and 2 bases at J, leaving 3 bases unmatched. Germline CDR1 and CDR2: MNHEY and SVGAGI. The CDR3 region has the DNA TGTGCCAGCAGTTACTCGCTTAGCGGGACCTACGAGCAGTACTTC. This codes for CASSYSLSGTYEQYF.

CDR3 amino acids: CAISGGIRNSPLHF. The CDR3 coding sequence is TGTGCCATCAGTGGGGGGATAAGGAATTCACCCCTCCACTTT. The genes are TRBV10-3 and TRBJ1-6, with D maybe TRBD1 (5 bases). This CDR3 contains 14 residues. V lost 4 bases and J 7 bases, leaving 11 bases between the germline ends. CDR1 is ENHRY and CDR2 is SYGVKD in the germline V gene.

The chain couples TRBV9 to TRBJ1-2; no clear D gene. Trimming removed 0 bases at V and 2 bases at J, with 14 bases between. The CDR3 is 16 amino acids. In germline, CDR1 is SGDLS, CDR2 YYNGEE. The CDR3 sequence: CASSVDIGVYNYGYTF. DNA for the CDR3: TGTGCCAGCAGCGTAGATATCGGGGTGTACAACTATGGCTACACCTTC.

The chain recombines TRBV27 with TRBJ1-6, with 8 bases that match TRBD1. J gave up 10 bases and V 5 bases, and 13 bases lay outside the gene matches. The length of the CDR3 is 16 residues. Germline V gene lookup returns CDR1 MNHEY and CDR2 SMNVEV (reference sequence). CDR3 coding DNA: TGTGCCAGCAGTCTAATCCCCGGACAGGGTCAATCACCCCTCCACTTT. As protein: CASSLIPGQGQSPLHF.

The chain couples TRBV5-4 to TRBJ1-6; D ambiguous. V was clipped by 4 bases and J by 7 bases, with 6 bases between them. Germline V gene data show CDR1 as SGHNT and CDR2 as YYREEE (reference sequence). There are 12 residues in the CDR3. The CDR3 here is CASSGQNSPLHF. Here the CDR3 DNA reads TGTGCCAGCAGCGGCCAAAATTCACCCCTCCACTTT.

The chain links TRBV6-6 to TRBJ1-3; 7 bases map to TRBD1. Trimming removed 4 bases from V and 0 bases from J; junction bases left unmatched: 6. This CDR3 has 16 residues. Germline values: CDR1 MNHNY, CDR2 SVGAGI (reference sequence). CDR3 DNA: TGTGCCAGCAGTTCAGAGGGACAGAACTCTGGAAACACCATATATTTT. Amino acids: CASSSEGQNSGNTIYF.

This clone was picked up one time. This chain connects TRBV10-3 to TRBJ2-4; 7 bases fit TRBD1. The CDR3 loop spans 16 amino acids. V was clipped by 6 bases and J by 1 base; unmatched bases: 9. Germline assignment: CDR1 ENHRY and CDR2 SYGVKD. The CDR3 sequence: CAISSGGNGAKNIQYF. The CDR3 DNA sequence: TGTGCCATCAGCTCAGGGGGAAATGGGGCCAAAAACATTCAGTACTTC.

V gene TRBV5-3 combines with J gene TRBJ1-5; possibly TRBD1 for D (5 bases). TRBV5-3 is an ORF for which the function is uncertain. CDR3 length equals 17 residues. V was trimmed by 4 bases and J by 0 bases, leaving 17 bases between them. The CDR3 spells CARSLDLRDASNQPQHF. The CDR3 DNA reads as TGTGCCAGAAGCCTGGATCTTCGGGACGCTAGCAATCAGCCCCAGCATTTT.

This rearrangement joins TRBV19 to TRBJ2-1; no clear D. CDR3 length: 15 amino acids. Trimming took off 6 bases at V and 5 bases at J, with 17 bases between the two ends. Germline loops: CDR1 LNHDA, CDR2 SQIVND (reference sequence). The CDR3 region has the DNA TGTGCCAGTAGCCTCATTTACCAGCTTCACAATGAGCAGTTCTTC. It yields the protein CASSLIYQLHNEQFF.

The CDR3 loop reads CASSIVGAGNTIYF. In nucleotides, the CDR3 is TGTGCCAGTAGTATCGTAGGGGCTGGAAACACCATATATTTT. This chain links TRBV19 with TRBJ1-3, with D possibly TRBD1 on 5 matching bases. Deletions cut 3 bases from V and 2 bases from J, with 8 bases between. CDR1 and CDR2 from the germline V gene are LNHDA and SQIVND (reference sequence). The CDR3 contains 14 residues.

This chain connects TRBV19 to TRBJ1-1, with a tentative D call TRBD1 (5 bases). V lost 7 bases, J lost 4 bases, and 19 bases lay in between. CDR1 is LNHDA and CDR2 is SQIVND in the germline V gene (reference sequence). The CDR3 is made up of 15 amino acids. The CDR3 region has the DNA TGTGCCAGTATCTCACCCTCAGGGAAGGTCACTGAAGCTTTCTTT. It encodes CASISPSGKVTEAFF. Complete variable domain (other parts from reference TRBV19 and TRBJ1-1): DGGITQSPKYLFRKEGQNVTLSCEQNLNHDAMYWYRQDPGQGLRLIYYSQIVNDFQKGDIAEGYSVSREKKESFPLTVTSAQKNPTAFYLCASISPSGKVTEAFFGQGTRLTVV.

The chain is built from TRBV6-1 and TRBJ1-6; tentative D call: TRBD1 (5 bases). Trimming shortened V by 10 bases and J by 4 bases, and 14 bases separated the two germline ends. The germline CDR1 and CDR2 sequences are MNHNS and SASEGT. The CDR3 is 14 amino acids. The CDR3 protein is CATVRQSYNSPLHF. The CDR3 DNA reads as TGTGCCACCGTAAGACAGTCTTATAATTCACCCCTCCACTTT.

V is TRBV6-6 and J is TRBJ1-5; unclear D gene. V lost 6 bases, J lost 1 base, and 10 bases lay in between. The germline gives CDR1 MNHNY, CDR2 SVGAGI (reference sequence). The CDR3 sequence is 14 residues long. In nucleotides, the CDR3 is TGTGCCAGCAGCCAAGACAAAAGCAATCAGCCCCAGCATTTT. Its protein is CASSQDKSNQPQHF.

The chain employs TRBV18 and TRBJ2-1, with unresolved D. The CDR3 spans 14 residues. CDR1 is KGHSH and CDR2 is LQKENI in the germline V gene. Trimming removed 4 bases from V and 7 bases from J, with 14 bases in between. The CDR3 sequence: CASSLVNSLNEQFF. For the CDR3, the DNA is TGTGCCAGCTCACTTGTGAATAGCCTTAATGAGCAGTTCTTC.

This chain links TRBV6-4 with TRBJ2-1, with TRBD2 identical over 8 bases. This CDR3 is built from 16 residues. Germline V gene data show CDR1 as MRHNA and CDR2 as SNTAGT. The V segment lost 1 base and the J segment 3 bases; nucleotides outside the gene matches: 5. Here the CDR3 DNA reads TGTGCCAGCAGTGACTTTAGCGGGGCCAGCTACAATGAGCAGTTCTTC. It encodes CASSDFSGASYNEQFF.

DNA for the CDR3: TGTGCCACCAGCAGAGGACTGAACATCATAGGCACAGATACGCAGTATTTT. This sequence encodes CATSRGLNIIGTDTQYF. This sequence joins TRBV15 and TRBJ2-3, with unresolved D. V was cut by 1 base and J by 1 base, with 15 bases left in between. Germline CDR1 is LNHNV and CDR2 is YYDKDF (reference sequence). This CDR3 is 17 amino acids long.

The rearrangement links TRBV10-3 to TRBJ2-2, with a possible D match to TRBD2 (6 bases). This CDR3 spans 12 amino acids. Trimming stripped 8 bases from V and 5 bases from J, with 9 bases between. CDR1 is ENHRY, CDR2 SYGVKD, per germline. CDR3 protein: CAISGVTGELFF. The DNA for the CDR3 is TGTGCCATCTCGGGGGTGACCGGGGAGCTGTTTTTT.

J is TRBJ1-1 and V is TRBV7-9, with a tentative D call TRBD1 (5 bases). The CDR3 is 15 residues long. The V end lost 5 bases, the J end lost 2 bases, and 15 bases lay between the germline ends. Looked up from germline, CDR1 is SEHNR and CDR2 is FQNEAQ (reference sequence). CDR3 sequence: CASSPTPGSNTEAFF. In DNA form, the CDR3 reads TGTGCCAGCAGCCCAACCCCAGGGAGTAACACTGAAGCTTTCTTT.